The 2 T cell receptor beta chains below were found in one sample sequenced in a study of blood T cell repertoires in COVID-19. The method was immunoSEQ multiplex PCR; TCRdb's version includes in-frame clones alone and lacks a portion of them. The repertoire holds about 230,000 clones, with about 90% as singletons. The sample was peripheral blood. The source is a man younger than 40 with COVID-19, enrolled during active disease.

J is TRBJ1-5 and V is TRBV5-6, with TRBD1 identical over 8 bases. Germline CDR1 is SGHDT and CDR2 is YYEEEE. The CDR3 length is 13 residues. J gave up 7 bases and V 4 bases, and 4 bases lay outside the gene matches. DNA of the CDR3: TGTGCCAGCAGCATCCGGACAGGGCAGCCCCAGCATTTT. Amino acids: CASSIRTGQPQHF.

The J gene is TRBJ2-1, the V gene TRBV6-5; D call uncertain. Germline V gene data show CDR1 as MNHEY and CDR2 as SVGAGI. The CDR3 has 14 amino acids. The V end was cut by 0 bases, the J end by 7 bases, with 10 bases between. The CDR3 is CASSYSLLNNEQFF. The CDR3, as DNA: TGTGCCAGCAGTTACTCATTACTAAATAATGAGCAGTTCTTC.